The 26 T cell receptor beta chains in this list originate from one sample, sequenced in a study of identical twins. Using its own MiXCR run on the 5' RACE reads, TCRdb lists one record per CDR3 protein. The sample includes about 200,000 distinct CDR3 sequences, approximately 5.9% of them seen just once. The same sample was also used in a study of T cells expressing NK-cell markers.

What was sequenced was CD8+ T cells sorted from blood. The receptors were gathered from a woman aged 18-29 years in good health.

This clonotype appeared many times. The chain links TRBV10-3 to TRBJ2-1, with D hard to call. The CDR3 loop spans 13 amino acids. The ends were cut back, 3 bases at V and 4 bases at J, with 7 bases in the middle. Germline CDR1 ENHRY, CDR2 SYGVKD. The CDR3 loop is CAISEERYNEQFF. The CDR3 bases are TGTGCCATCAGTGAAGAAAGGTACAATGAGCAGTTCTTC.

This chain links TRBV5-6 with TRBJ1-1, with D uncertain. This CDR3 is built from 12 residues. V shed 6 bases and J shed 5 bases, with 11 bases lying between them. Germline CDR1 SGHDT, CDR2 YYEEEE. The DNA for the CDR3 is TGTGCCAGCACCGCGGGTGGAACTGAAGCTTTCTTT. Translated, it gives CASTAGGTEAFF.

This clonotype was seen a few times. The V and J genes are TRBV20-1 and TRBJ1-1, with no clear D. The V gene's germline CDR1 is DFQATT and CDR2 SNEGSKA (reference sequence). CDR3 length: 14 amino acids. V was pared by 3 bases and J by 1 base, with 12 bases between. DNA for the CDR3: TGCAGTGCTAGTACGGCCAGGTCGAACACTGAAGCTTTCTTT. Translating gives CSASTARSNTEAFF.

V usage is TRBV19 and J usage is TRBJ1-2, with 12 nucleotides matching TRBD1. V lost 9 bases and J lost 8; bases outside the gene matches: 16. CDR3 length: 16 amino acids. Per germline, CDR1 LNHDA and CDR2 SQIVND (reference sequence). The CDR3 sequence: CASRPGTGGAAWGYTF. The CDR3, as DNA: TGTGCCAGCCGACCAGGGACAGGGGGCGCAGCATGGGGCTACACCTTC.

This clonotype was detected only a few times. The CDR3 protein is CASSEGGRIPGELFF. In nucleotides, the CDR3 is TGCGCCAGCAGTGAGGGAGGTAGAATTCCCGGGGAGCTGTTTTTT. The chain combines TRBV10-1 with TRBJ2-2; D is perhaps TRBD2 (5 bases). The V and J ends lost 2 bases and 6 bases respectively, with 13 bases between them. This CDR3 spans 15 amino acids. Germline V lookup: CDR1 WNHNN, CDR2 SYGVQD (reference sequence).

This clonotype was recorded at least ten times. The rearrangement joins TRBV5-5 to TRBJ2-7; 8 nucleotides agree with TRBD2. The CDR3 is 15 residues long. Per the germline V gene, CDR1 is SGHKS and CDR2 is YYEKEE (reference sequence). The V segment lost 5 bases and the J segment 2 bases; nucleotides outside the gene matches: 9. The CDR3 loop is CASRKTSGSTYEQYF. The CDR3 region has the DNA TGTGCCAGCAGAAAAACTAGCGGTTCAACCTACGAGCAGTACTTC.

This clonotype has at least ten counts. The J gene is TRBJ2-3, the V gene TRBV15; D is tentatively TRBD1 or TRBD2 (5 bases each). The germline V gene has CDR1 LNHNV and CDR2 YYDKDF (reference sequence). The CDR3 loop spans 13 amino acids. The germline V and J ends were trimmed by 8 bases and 2 bases, with 11 bases remaining between them. CDR3 in amino acids: CATRGSVTDTQYF. The CDR3 DNA reads as TGTGCCACCCGGGGCAGTGTCACAGATACGCAGTATTTT.

CDR3 residues: CSTLGGGDTEAFF. CDR3 DNA: TGCAGCACTCTAGGGGGAGGGGACACTGAAGCTTTCTTT. This rearrangement joins TRBV29-1 to TRBJ1-1; D is perhaps TRBD1 (6 bases). V shed 8 bases and J shed 3 bases, with 16 bases lying between them. Germline loops: CDR1 SQVTM, CDR2 ANQGSEA. The length of the CDR3 is 13 residues.

This clonotype was counted between two and nine times. The rearrangement links TRBV3-1 to TRBJ1-1; TRBD1 aligns across 7 bases. The V segment lost 0 bases and the J segment 10 bases; nucleotides outside the gene matches: 11. Per the germline V gene, CDR1 is LGHDT and CDR2 is YNNKEL (reference sequence). The CDR3 is 15 amino acids. CDR3 DNA sequence: TGTGCCAGCAGCCAAGAGACCGGGACAGTTCATGGAGCTTTCTTT. It encodes CASSQETGTVHGAFF.

The sample holds many counts of this clonotype. The chain is built from TRBV12-3 or TRBV12-4 and TRBJ1-2; 8 nucleotides align to TRBD1. The ends lost 5 bases at V and 7 bases at J; junction bases unmatched: 12. The CDR3 loop spans 15 amino acids. CDR3 in DNA: TGTGCCAGCAGTACAGGGACAGGACCCCTAAGTGGCTACACCTTC. Translation: CASSTGTGPLSGYTF.

This clonotype turned up a few times. This chain links TRBV6-2 or TRBV6-3 with TRBJ2-1; D is ambiguous. The germline V gene has CDR1 MNHEY and CDR2 SVGEGT. The CDR3 extends over 15 amino acids. V was shortened by 2 bases and J by 7 bases, with 15 bases between the two germline ends. The CDR3 loop is CASSYSEESGNEQFF. The CDR3 DNA reads as TGTGCCAGCAGTTACAGTGAAGAGTCCGGGAATGAGCAGTTCTTC.

The chain uses TRBV7-6 and TRBJ2-1; 16 bases align to TRBD2. The V gene's germline CDR1 is SGHVS and CDR2 FNYEAQ. V shed 5 bases and J 2 bases; nucleotides not matched to a gene: 6. The CDR3 extends over 18 amino acids. The DNA of the CDR3 is TGTGCCAGCAGCCGGGGACTAGCGGGAGGGGCTACCTACAATGAGCAGTTCTTC. Translation: CASSRGLAGGATYNEQFF. The full variable domain, completed using reference TRBV7-6 and TRBJ2-1, is GAGVSQSPRYKVTKRGQDVALRCDPISGHVSLYWYRQALGQGPEFLTYFNYEAQQDKSGLPNDRFSAERPEGSISTLTIQRTEQRDSAMYRCASSRGLAGGATYNEQFFGPGTRLTVL.

This clonotype was detected only a few times. V and J are TRBV9 and TRBJ2-3; 10 nucleotides line up with TRBD2. In germline, CDR1 is SGDLS, CDR2 YYNGEE. CDR3 length: 16 residues. V was pared by 3 bases and J by 1 base, with 5 bases of the junction left unmatched. The CDR3 region has the DNA TGTGCCAGCAGCGGAAAGCGGGGGGGCCGCACAGATACGCAGTATTTT. Protein: CASSGKRGGRTDTQYF.

This clonotype was seen ten or more times. J is TRBJ1-2 and V is TRBV29-1; D is perhaps TRBD1 (5 bases). The CDR3 spans 12 residues. Trimming stripped 6 bases from V and 3 bases from J, with 11 bases between. Germline V lookup: CDR1 SQVTM, CDR2 ANQGSEA. The CDR3 DNA reads TGCAGCGTCCGGGACGGATACTATGGCTACACCTTC. Translation gives CSVRDGYYGYTF.

This clonotype was counted only a few times. This chain joins TRBV15 and TRBJ1-5, with 10 positions matching TRBD1. The CDR3 sequence is 16 residues long. J lost 4 bases, V lost 1 base, and 4 bases had no gene match. Germline CDR1 LNHNV, CDR2 YYDKDF (reference sequence). The CDR3: CATSRGAGQGNQPQHF. The CDR3 DNA follows: TGTGCCACCAGCAGAGGTGCGGGACAGGGGAATCAGCCCCAGCATTTT. Drawing the rest from reference TRBV15 and TRBJ1-5, the complete variable domain is DAMVIQNPRYQVTQFGKPVTLSCSQTLNHNVMYWYQQKSSQAPKLLFHYYDKDFNNEADTPDNFQSRRPNTSFCFLDIRSPGLGDTAMYLCATSRGAGQGNQPQHFGDGTRLSIL.

This chain links TRBV6-2 or TRBV6-3 with TRBJ2-1; TRBD1 or TRBD2 may be the D gene (5 bases each). V lost 5 bases to trimming and J lost 4 bases, with 15 bases between them. CDR3 length: 15 amino acids. CDR1 and CDR2 (germline): MNHEY, SVGEGT. CDR3 DNA: TGTGCCAGCAGTGATCCGGGACGGCTTTACAATGAGCAGTTCTTC. Translating gives CASSDPGRLYNEQFF.

In this sample, this clonotype turned up many times. The genes are TRBV7-8 and TRBJ2-1, with D possibly matching TRBD2 (5 bases). V lost 1 base to trimming and J lost 6 bases, with 16 bases between them. Per germline, CDR1 SGHVS and CDR2 FQNEAQ. CDR3 length: 16 residues. The CDR3 coding sequence is TGTGCCAGCAGCTTAGATAGCGTCCAACGGGTCAATGAGCAGTTCTTC. This translates into CASSLDSVQRVNEQFF.

The V gene is TRBV9, the J gene TRBJ2-5; the match to TRBD2 covers 13 bases. The CDR3 has 16 amino acids. Trimming removed 0 bases from V and 2 bases from J; junction bases left unmatched: 1. Germline V gives CDR1 SGDLS, CDR2 YYNGEE. The CDR3, as DNA: TGTGCCAGCAGCGTAGAGGGACTAGCGGGACAAGAGACCCAGTACTTC. It encodes CASSVEGLAGQETQYF.

This clonotype has ten or more counts. This chain connects TRBV12-3 or TRBV12-4 to TRBJ2-7, with TRBD2 matching over 7 bases. CDR3 length: 14 amino acids. Unmatched junction bases numbered 7, after V lost 2 bases and J lost 6 bases. The CDR3, as DNA: TGTGCCAGCAGTTTAACACTAGCGAGGGGCGAGCAGTACTTC. Its translation: CASSLTLARGEQYF.

The chain is built from TRBV27 and TRBJ2-2; the D gene is possibly TRBD2 (6 bases). Germline V gives CDR1 MNHEY, CDR2 SMNVEV (reference sequence). Trimming shortened V by 5 bases and J by 9 bases, and 13 bases separated the two germline ends. This CDR3 contains 13 residues. CDR3 DNA: TGTGCCAGCAGTATGACAGCGGGCCGGGAGCTGTTTTTT. This gives the protein CASSMTAGRELFF.

The chain is built from TRBV30 and TRBJ2-7, with TRBD2 matching over 7 bases. The CDR3 is 17 amino acids. Germline assignment: CDR1 GTSNPN and CDR2 SVGIG (reference sequence). J lost 0 bases, V lost 0 bases, and 11 bases had no gene match. Here the CDR3 DNA reads TGTGCCTGGAGTGTAGGGCTAGCGGACCCCTTCTCCTACGAGCAGTACTTC. Translation: CAWSVGLADPFSYEQYF.

V usage is TRBV6-1 and J usage is TRBJ2-7; D is possibly TRBD2 (5 bases). This CDR3 contains 14 residues. The V end lost 2 bases, the J end lost 5 bases, and 13 bases lay between the germline ends. Germline-derived CDR1 and CDR2 are MNHNS and SASEGT. CDR3 in DNA: TGTGCCAGCAGTGAACTAGCAAGGTCCGACGAGCAGTACTTC. Amino acids: CASSELARSDEQYF.

The genes are TRBV10-3 and TRBJ2-7, with D possibly TRBD2 on 6 matching bases. V was clipped by 4 bases and J by 7 bases, with 14 bases between them. The CDR3 is made up of 13 amino acids. The V gene's germline CDR1 is ENHRY and CDR2 SYGVKD. CDR3 nucleotide sequence: TGTGCCATCAGTGGCGGGGCCCTCGGGGAGCAGTACTTC. This encodes CAISGGALGEQYF.

The chain is built from TRBV30 and TRBJ2-3; perhaps TRBD2 as D (5 bases). There are 17 residues in the CDR3. V shed 4 bases and J shed 2 bases, with 22 bases lying between them. CDR1 is GTSNPN, CDR2 SVGIG, per germline (reference sequence). The CDR3 DNA reads as TGTGCCTGGACGGATTACTTAGGGAATAGCGTCACAGATACGCAGTATTTT. Translating gives CAWTDYLGNSVTDTQYF.

This clonotype was recorded many times. The gene calls are TRBV29-1 and TRBJ2-1; D gene uncertain. Trimming cost V 5 bases and J 0 bases, with 8 bases left between them. Germline-derived CDR1 and CDR2 are SQVTM and ANQGSEA. The CDR3 totals 13 residues. The CDR3 reads CSVRSGSYNEQFF. The CDR3 coding sequence is TGCAGCGTTCGTTCTGGCTCCTACAATGAGCAGTTCTTC.

This chain links TRBV6-2 or TRBV6-3 with TRBJ2-1, with D maybe TRBD2 (5 bases). V lost 6 bases, J lost 4 bases, and 13 bases lay in between. Germline assignment: CDR1 MNHEY and CDR2 SVGEGT. There are 14 residues in the CDR3. The CDR3 reads CASSQGLVYNEQFF. The CDR3 DNA reads TGTGCCAGCAGCCAAGGACTGGTTTACAATGAGCAGTTCTTC.